The 6 T cell receptor beta chains presented below share a single source sample, sequenced in a study of low-dose radiotherapy and immunotherapy resistance in tumors. TCRs were amplified for roughly 22 PCR cycles with a constant-region primer and V-primer adapter. Using its own MiXCR run on the reads, TCRdb lists one record per CDR3 protein. The sample carries roughly 50,000 distinct CDR3 sequences, roughly 33% recorded once. Documented time point: after trial treatment. Treatment of the sample: LDRT plus nivolumab, ipilimumab, low-dose cyclophosphamide and aspirin (RACIN trial). The source was PBMCs, collected after low-dose radiotherapy plus immunotherapy. Receptors were obtained from a male donor with rectosigmoid adenocarcinoma.

This clonotype has a count of ten or more. As DNA, the CDR3 is TGCGCCAGCAGCCAAGAGGGGAGGGCAGCAGATACGCAGTATTTT. It encodes CASSQEGRAADTQYF. J is TRBJ2-3 and V is TRBV4-1, with 7 bases matching TRBD2. The CDR3 length is 15 residues. Germline V gene lookup returns CDR1 MGHRA and CDR2 YSYEKL. V dropped 0 bases and J dropped 4; count of bases not matched to a gene: 4.

This clonotype has a count of ten or more. This rearrangement joins TRBV5-1 to TRBJ1-5; D not certain. Trimming cost V 1 base and J 0 bases, with 8 bases left between them. The CDR3 is made up of 15 amino acids. Germline lookup yields CDR1 SGHRS and CDR2 YFSETQ. The CDR3: CASSLYGDSNQPQHF. In DNA, the CDR3 is TGCGCCAGCAGCTTGTACGGAGATAGCAATCAGCCCCAGCATTTT.

This chain connects TRBV9 to TRBJ1-5, with D tentatively TRBD1 (5 bases). V gave up 0 bases and J gave up 5 bases, with 12 bases separating them. The CDR3 spans 15 residues. The V gene's germline CDR1 is SGDLS and CDR2 YYNGEE. The chain's CDR3 is CASSVGGAEDQPQHF. The CDR3 DNA follows: TGTGCCAGCAGCGTAGGCGGGGCCGAAGATCAGCCCCAGCATTTT.

This clonotype occurred many times. The chain carries TRBV2 and TRBJ2-1; TRBD2 agrees at 11 bases. With V trimmed by 6 bases and J by 2 bases, 3 bases remained unmatched. CDR1 SNHLY and CDR2 FYNNEI come from the germline V gene. The CDR3 is 15 amino acids. CDR3 bases: TGTGCCAGCAGCGAACTAGCGGGAGCCTACAATGAGCAGTTCTTC. Translated: CASSELAGAYNEQFF.

This clonotype was seen repeatedly, ten times or more. This chain connects TRBV6-8 to TRBJ2-5, with TRBD1 identical over 9 bases. Trimming at V came to 0 bases and at J to 5 bases, leaving 10 bases not matched to a gene. Germline-derived CDR1 and CDR2 are MNHGY and SAAAGT. This CDR3 has 17 residues. The DNA of the CDR3 is TGTGCCAGCAGTTACTCACCCGGGACAGGGAGAGGGGAGACCCAGTACTTC. As protein: CASSYSPGTGRGETQYF.

The CDR3 reads CASSQVSGGETQYF. The CDR3 DNA follows: TGTGCCAGCAGCCAAGTGTCGGGGGGAGAGACCCAGTACTTC. The chain combines TRBV3-1 with TRBJ2-5; 7 bases match TRBD2. The V segment lost 1 base and the J segment 4 bases; nucleotides outside the gene matches: 3. The CDR3 extends over 14 amino acids. CDR1 and CDR2 (germline): LGHDT, YNNKEL (reference sequence).